This T cell receptor (beta chain) emerged from a study of shared clonotypes between healthy human individuals. Looking at the study overall: The cohort comprised a couple of women and a few men. Their ages spanned 18 to 49 years. Study-level findings and limits: Clonotypes which were not shared had lower generation probabilities than clonotypes that all four donors shared.

On sorted subsets, replicate PCRs used 200 to 250 ng DNA, or 25,000 to 35,000 T cell genomes. The repertoire was sequenced with immunoSEQ multiplex PCR; TCRdb's copy has only in-frame clones and lacks some. Among 2 million to 3 million clones listed, 80% to 95% were seen once. Trimming removed 4 bases from V and 4 bases from J, with 17 bases in between. This CDR3 has 15 amino acids. In germline, CDR1 is GTSNPN, CDR2 SVGIG (reference sequence). The CD4+ fraction was divided into a CD45RA+ naive subset and a CD45RA-negative memory subset. Of note for this clone: Its antigen is not known.

The V call is TRBV30, the J call TRBJ1-3; D is unclear. This TCR was sampled from a man between 18 and 29 years old in good health. Some clones in this sample may be carry-over from other donors' samples. The sample comprised naive CD4+ T cells from PBMCs. Subset indicated: CD45RA+ positively selected. In nucleotides, the CDR3 is TGTGCCTGGACCCTCCCGCCAGGAGCAGGAAACACCATATATTTT. This codes for CAWTLPPGAGNTIYF. Full variable domain (missing parts from reference TRBV30 and TRBJ1-3): SQTIHQWPATLVQPVGSPLSLECTVEGTSNPNLYWYRQAAGRGLQLLFYSVGIGQISSEVPQNLSASRPQDRQFILSSKKLLLSDSGFYLCAWTLPPGAGNTIYFGEGSWLTVV.